These T cell receptor beta chains were read from a single sample in a study of blood T cells in healthy people across ages. TCRdb called the 5' RACE reads again in MiXCR, with one record for every CDR3 protein. The repertoire holds approximately 880,000 distinct CDR3 sequences, 40% to 60% seen once, with roughly an eighth in the top ten. Sequencing was performed on blood. Every receptor here comes from a man aged 25-40 years in good health. The CDR3 runs from the conserved cysteine through the conserved F or W. Fields, in order: D gene, J gene, clone size, V gene, CDR3 protein, CDR3 DNA. A D gene is named only where the DNA matches it firmly. The size entry is marked missing in some rows and otherwise reads once, few, many or a size class.

. | TRBJ2-2 | . | TRBV20-1 | CSAGHTGELFF | TGCAGTGCTGGTCACACCGGGGAGCTGTTTTTT
TRBD2 | TRBJ2-5 | few | TRBV29-1 | CSVSWGGEQYF | TGCAGCGTTAGTTGGGGAGGGGAGCAGTACTTC
. | TRBJ2-7 | . | TRBV20-1 | CSARDIEQYF | TGCAGTGCTAGGGACATCGAGCAGTACTTC
. | TRBJ2-3 | . | TRBV9 | CAGSVGLSDTQYF | TGTGCCGGCAGCGTAGGTCTTTCAGATACGCAGTATTTT
TRBD2 | TRBJ2-5 | . | TRBV3-1 | CASSQGGLAKETQYF | TGTGCCAGCAGCCAGGGGGGACTAGCTAAAGAGACCCAGTACTTC
TRBD1 | TRBJ2-5 | . | TRBV9 | CASSVTGTGVSQETQYF | TGTGCCAGCAGCGTAACCGGGACAGGGGTGAGCCAAGAGACCCAGTACTTC
. | TRBJ2-7 | . | TRBV11-2 | CASSGGTVYEQYF | TGTGCCAGCAGCGGAGGGACAGTCTACGAGCAGTACTTC
. | TRBJ1-6 | . | TRBV7-2 | CASSLGGIGGPLHF | TGTGCCAGCAGCTTAGGGGGCATCGGAGGACCCCTCCACTTT
. | TRBJ1-1 | . | TRBV7-9 | CTSSHPAGWNTEAFF | TGTACCAGCAGCCACCCGGCGGGGTGGAACACTGAAGCTTTCTTT
. | TRBJ1-1 | few | TRBV20-1 | CSARDPRTMNTEAFF | TGCAGTGCTAGAGATCCAAGGACCATGAACACTGAAGCTTTCTTT
. | TRBJ2-4 | . | TRBV15 | CATSRDFRSWGIQYF | TGTGCCACCAGCAGAGATTTTAGGTCGTGGGGCATTCAGTACTTC
. | TRBJ1-1 | . | TRBV6-6 | CASSARLENTEAFF | TGTGCCAGCAGTGCCCGACTGGAGAACACTGAAGCTTTCTTT
TRBD2 | TRBJ2-3 | few | TRBV27 | CASSWERGDTDTQYF | TGTGCCAGCAGTTGGGAGCGGGGGGACACAGATACGCAGTATTTT
. | TRBJ1-2 | few | TRBV7-9 | CASSLDVLNYGYTF | TGTGCCAGCAGCTTAGACGTCCTTAACTATGGCTACACCTTC
. | TRBJ1-2 | few | TRBV7-9 | CASSLVQGYGYTF | TGTGCCAGCAGCTTAGTACAGGGCTATGGCTACACCTTC
TRBD1 | TRBJ2-7 | . | TRBV7-9 | CASSQTGDSYEQYF | TGTGCCAGCAGCCAGACAGGGGATTCCTACGAGCAGTACTTC
TRBD1 | TRBJ1-1 | . | TRBV12-3/TRBV12-4 | CASSILQGTTEAFF | TGTGCCAGCAGTATATTACAGGGGACCACTGAAGCTTTCTTT
. | TRBJ1-6 | few | TRBV12-3/TRBV12-4 | CASSFTYNSPLHF | TGTGCCAGCAGTTTTACTTATAATTCACCCCTCCACTTT
. | TRBJ1-1 | . | TRBV5-1 | CASAIVGGNTEAFF | TGCGCCAGCGCCATCGTCGGCGGTAACACTGAAGCTTTCTTT
TRBD2 | TRBJ2-3 | . | TRBV20-1 | CSALNSGAATGTQYF | TGCAGTGCTCTAAATAGCGGGGCGGCCACAGGTACGCAGTATTTT
TRBD1 | TRBJ2-7 | few | TRBV7-9 | CASSPMDRGLIYEQYF | TGTGCCAGCAGCCCAATGGACAGGGGCTTAATCTACGAGCAGTACTTC
. | TRBJ2-5 | . | TRBV20-1 | CISVLQETQYF | TGCATTTCGGTCCTCCAAGAGACCCAGTACTTC
TRBD1 | TRBJ2-6 | . | TRBV29-1 | CSAGQGFSSGANVPTF | TGCAGCGCCGGACAGGGTTTTTCCTCTGGGGCCAACGTCCCGACTTTC
. | TRBJ1-4 | few | TRBV24-1 | CATSGAGSDEKLFF | TGTGCCACCAGTGGGGCGGGCTCAGATGAAAAACTGTTTTTT
. | TRBJ1-2 | . | TRBV7-2 | CASSADRSGYGYTF | TGTGCCAGCAGCGCTGACAGGAGCGGGTATGGCTACACCTTC
. | TRBJ2-7 | . | TRBV7-2 | CASSSLGQLQSSYEQYF | TGTGCCAGCAGCTCCCTCGGGCAGCTCCAGAGCTCCTACGAGCAGTACTTC